This TCR beta chain was sequenced during a study of blood T cell repertoires in COVID-19. Study summary: In each case, the material was cDNA or gDNA derived from T cells, B-cell-depleted T cells, or PBMCs.

Germline V CDR1 and CDR2: SGHVS, FQNEAQ. The CDR3 sequence is 14 residues long. Trimming left V 5 bases short and J 0 bases short, with 10 bases between. Only in-frame clones appear in the TCRdb table, and some are missing; sequencing was by immunoSEQ multiplex PCR. Of under 150,000 clones listed, approximately 85% are singletons. Seattle cases were enrolled at active infection and followed longitudinally. Input material: peripheral blood. The sequence was collected from a woman aged 55-69 years with COVID-19, enrolled during active disease. This rearrangement joins TRBV7-8 to TRBJ1-1; D unresolved. DNA for the CDR3: TGTGCCAGCAGCCTTACCCGGTTGAACACTGAAGCTTTCTTT. Amino acid sequence: CASSLTRLNTEAFF.